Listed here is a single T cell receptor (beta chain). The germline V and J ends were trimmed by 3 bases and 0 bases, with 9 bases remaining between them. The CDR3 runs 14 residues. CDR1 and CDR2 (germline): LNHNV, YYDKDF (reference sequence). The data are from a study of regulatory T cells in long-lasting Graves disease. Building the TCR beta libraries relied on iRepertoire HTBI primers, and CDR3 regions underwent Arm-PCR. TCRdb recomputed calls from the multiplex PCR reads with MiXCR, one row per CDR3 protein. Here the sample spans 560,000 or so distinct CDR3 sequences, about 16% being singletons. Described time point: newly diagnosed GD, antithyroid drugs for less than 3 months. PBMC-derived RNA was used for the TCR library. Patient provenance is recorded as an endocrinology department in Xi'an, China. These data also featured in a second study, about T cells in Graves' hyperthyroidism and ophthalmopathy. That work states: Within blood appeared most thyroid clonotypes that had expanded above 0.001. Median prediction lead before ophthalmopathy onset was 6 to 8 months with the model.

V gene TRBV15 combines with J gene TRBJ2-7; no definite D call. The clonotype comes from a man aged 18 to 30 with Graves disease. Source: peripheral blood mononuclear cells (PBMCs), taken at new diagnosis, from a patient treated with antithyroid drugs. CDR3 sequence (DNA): TGTGCCACCAGCAGGACTGTAGACTCCTACGAGCAGTACTTC. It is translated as CATSRTVDSYEQYF.